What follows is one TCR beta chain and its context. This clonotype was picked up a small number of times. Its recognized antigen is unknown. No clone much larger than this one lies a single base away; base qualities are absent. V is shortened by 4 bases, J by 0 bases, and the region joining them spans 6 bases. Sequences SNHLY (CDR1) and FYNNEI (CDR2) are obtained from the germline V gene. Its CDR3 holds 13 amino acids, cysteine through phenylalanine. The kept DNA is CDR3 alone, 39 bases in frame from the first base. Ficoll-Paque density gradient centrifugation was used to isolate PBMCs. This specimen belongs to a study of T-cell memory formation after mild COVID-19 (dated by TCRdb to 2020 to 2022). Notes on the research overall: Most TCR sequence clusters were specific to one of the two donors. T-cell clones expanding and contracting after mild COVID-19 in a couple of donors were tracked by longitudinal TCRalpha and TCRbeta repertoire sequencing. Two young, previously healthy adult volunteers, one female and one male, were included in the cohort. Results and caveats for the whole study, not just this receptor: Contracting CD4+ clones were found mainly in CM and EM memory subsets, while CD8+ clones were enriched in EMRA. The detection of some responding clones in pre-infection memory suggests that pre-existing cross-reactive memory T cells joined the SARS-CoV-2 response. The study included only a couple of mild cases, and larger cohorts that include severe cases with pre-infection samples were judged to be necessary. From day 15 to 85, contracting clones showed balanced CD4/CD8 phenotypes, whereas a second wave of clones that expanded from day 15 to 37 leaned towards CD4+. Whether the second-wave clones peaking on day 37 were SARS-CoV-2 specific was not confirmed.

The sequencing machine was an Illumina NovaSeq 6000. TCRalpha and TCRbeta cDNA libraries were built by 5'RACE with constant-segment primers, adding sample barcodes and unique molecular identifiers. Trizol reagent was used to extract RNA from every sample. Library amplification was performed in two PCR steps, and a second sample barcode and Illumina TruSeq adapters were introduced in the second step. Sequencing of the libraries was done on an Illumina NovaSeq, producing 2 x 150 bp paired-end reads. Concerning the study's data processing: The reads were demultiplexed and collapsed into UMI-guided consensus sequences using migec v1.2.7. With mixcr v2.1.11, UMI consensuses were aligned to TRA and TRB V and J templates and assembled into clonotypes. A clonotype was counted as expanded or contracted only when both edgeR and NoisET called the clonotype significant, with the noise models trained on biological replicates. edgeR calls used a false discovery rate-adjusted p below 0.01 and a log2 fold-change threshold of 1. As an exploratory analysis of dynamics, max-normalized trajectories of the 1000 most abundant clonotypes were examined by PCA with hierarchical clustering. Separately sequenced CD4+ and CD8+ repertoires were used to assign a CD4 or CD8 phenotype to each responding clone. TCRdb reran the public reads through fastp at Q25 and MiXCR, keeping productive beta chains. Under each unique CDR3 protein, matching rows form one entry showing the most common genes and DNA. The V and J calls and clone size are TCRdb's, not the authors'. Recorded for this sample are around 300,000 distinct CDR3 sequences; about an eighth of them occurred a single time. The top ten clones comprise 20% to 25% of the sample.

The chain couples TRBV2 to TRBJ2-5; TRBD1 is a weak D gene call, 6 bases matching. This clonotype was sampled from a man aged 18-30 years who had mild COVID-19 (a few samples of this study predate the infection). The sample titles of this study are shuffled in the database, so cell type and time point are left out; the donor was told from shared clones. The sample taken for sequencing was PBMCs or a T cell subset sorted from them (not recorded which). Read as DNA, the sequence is TGTGCCAGCAGTGGGGACAACCAAGAGACCCAGTACTTC. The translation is CASSGDNQETQYF.